What follows are 3 T cell receptor beta chains derived from one specimen sequenced in a study of post-analysis software for immune sequencing data. General study points: Included in a set of a handful of TRBV segments more frequent in patients than controls were TRBV5-6, TRBV5-1 and TRBV20-1.

cDNA libraries of TCR beta carried unique molecular identifiers. One entry per CDR3 protein, called by TCRdb with MiXCR from the PCR reads. Seen here are about 770,000 distinct CDR3 sequences, 35% to 55% observed once, and the top ten hold roughly 4.4%. These receptors lack a known antigen. The specimen sequenced was blood. These receptors were collected from a girl aged 10-17 years with multiple sclerosis.

The rearrangement links TRBV29-1 to TRBJ1-2; 7 bases are a match to TRBD1. The CDR3 spans 12 residues. The V gene end was trimmed by 5 bases and the J gene end by 3 bases; junction bases not matched to a gene: 3. CDR1 and CDR2 from the germline V gene are SQVTM and ANQGSEA. CDR3 bases: TGCAGCGTTTGGGACAGCGACTATGGCTACACCTTC. Protein: CSVWDSDYGYTF.

This clonotype occurred a few times. CDR3 sequence reads: CASSEQVNQPQHF. CDR3 nucleotides: TGTGCCAGCAGTGAACAGGTTAATCAGCCCCAGCATTTT. V is TRBV12-3 or TRBV12-4 and J is TRBJ1-5, with D maybe TRBD1 (5 bases). Trimming removed 5 bases at V and 4 bases at J, with 9 bases between. The CDR3 totals 13 residues.

The V and J genes are TRBV6-1 and TRBJ2-5; 10 bases agree with TRBD1. The end of the DNA is better explained by TRBJ2-7, so the J call may be wrong. This CDR3 spans 15 amino acids. Germline CDR1 MNHNS, CDR2 SASEGT. CDR3 nucleotide sequence: TGTGCCAGCAGTCCCGGGACAGGGGTAGAGGACGAGCAGTACTTC. The encoded protein is CASSPGTGVEDEQYF.